This TCR beta chain was captured by sequencing in a study of shared T cell receptors in the human thymus. The CDR3 totals 14 residues. The V end lost 1 base, the J end lost 6 bases, and 12 bases lay between the germline ends. CDR1 SNHLY and CDR2 FYNNEI come from the germline V gene. TCRdb's table, derived via immunoSEQ multiplex PCR, lists solely in-frame clones and lacks some. The sample holds about 380,000 clones; 95% are singletons and the top ten take around 0.019%. The sequence was obtained from a human donor. The sample consisted of thymocytes. The chain links TRBV2 to TRBJ2-5, with D possibly TRBD1 on 5 matching bases. CDR3 coding DNA: TGTGCCAGCAGTGAAGGGCCAGGGCTGAAGACCCAGTACTTC. Residues: CASSEGPGLKTQYF. Variable domain in full (rest from reference TRBV2 and TRBJ2-5): EPEVTQTPSHQVTQMGQEVILRCVPISNHLYFYWYRQILGQKVEFLVSFYNNEISEKSEIFDDQFSVERPDGSNFTLKIRSTKLEDSAMYFCASSEGPGLKTQYFGPGTRLLVL.